The 29 T cell receptor beta chains below all came from one sample that was sequenced in a study of OX40 agonist ivuxolimab in advanced cancers. Here immunoSEQ multiplex PCR was the method, and the copy in TCRdb shows in-frame clones only, minus some. The profile shows tens of thousands of clones, roughly nine tenths of them singletons. The sample consisted of CD4+ or CD8+ T cells sorted from blood, taken in a trial of the OX40 agonist ivuxolimab. All receptors come from an adult with an advanced solid tumor such as melanoma, head and neck, liver or kidney cancer.

In the case of this clone: This sample includes further DNA sequences coding for the same CDR3. The chain couples TRBV29-1 to TRBJ2-7, with a weak D call TRBD2 (5 bases). The CDR3 length is 13 residues. CDR1 is SQVTM and CDR2 is ANQGSEA in the germline V gene. The ends were cut back, 4 bases at V and 5 bases at J, with 15 bases in the middle. CDR3 in DNA: TGCAGCGTTGCGAGGCTACGGGGTGACGAGCAGTACTTC. Translating gives CSVARLRGDEQYF.

CDR3 amino acids: CATSRYKGSEGTGELFF. The CDR3 bases are TGTGCCACCAGCAGATACAAAGGGTCTGAGGGCACCGGGGAGCTGTTTTTT. The rearrangement uses TRBV15 and TRBJ2-2, with TRBD2 as a possible D gene (5 bases). V lost 2 bases, J lost 4 bases, and 17 bases lay in between. The germline V gene has CDR1 LNHNV and CDR2 YYDKDF (reference sequence). This CDR3 contains 17 residues.

The chain is built from TRBV30 and TRBJ2-6, with a tentative D call TRBD1 (6 bases). The CDR3 covers 16 residues. V lost 0 bases to trimming and J lost 1 base, with 10 bases between them. Germline V gene sequence: CDR1 GTSNPN, CDR2 SVGIG (reference sequence). The CDR3: CAWSVLGASGANVLTF. CDR3 DNA sequence: TGTGCCTGGAGTGTTTTGGGGGCATCTGGGGCCAACGTCCTGACTTTC.

The V gene is TRBV4-1, the J gene TRBJ1-4; D ambiguous. V was pared by 1 base and J by 0 bases, with 6 bases between. The CDR3 has 15 residues. The germline V gene encodes CDR1 MGHRA and CDR2 YSYEKL. The CDR3 region has the DNA TGCGCCAGCAGCCAAGCGGGGTCAACTAATGAAAAACTGTTTTTT. This sequence encodes CASSQAGSTNEKLFF.

This sequence joins TRBV6-1 and TRBJ1-2; D may be TRBD1 (6 bases). Per the germline V gene, CDR1 is MNHNS and CDR2 is SASEGT. The CDR3 runs 15 residues. Trimming removed 3 bases at V and 4 bases at J, with 15 bases between. CDR3 nucleotides: TGTGCCAGCAGTGATTGGGGGGCGTACCGCTATGGCTACACCTTC. The encoded protein is CASSDWGAYRYGYTF.

The chain is built from TRBV18 and TRBJ2-1; the D call may be TRBD1 or TRBD2 (8 bases each). Germline CDR1 is KGHSH and CDR2 is LQKENI. CDR3 length: 15 residues. The V end lost 5 bases, the J end lost 8 bases, and 19 bases lay between the germline ends. The CDR3 DNA sequence: TGTGCCAGCTCAACAGGGGGACTAGAGGCCGATGAGCAGTTCTTC. This encodes CASSTGGLEADEQFF.

The CDR3 DNA follows: TGCGCCAGCAGCTTGTGGGGACAGGGCTACGAGCAGTACTTC. It is translated as CASSLWGQGYEQYF. The J gene is TRBJ2-7, the V gene TRBV5-1; 9 positions match TRBD1. The CDR3 is 14 residues long. From germline, CDR1 is SGHRS and CDR2 YFSETQ. J was trimmed by 3 bases and V by 1 base; bases with no gene match: 2.

This chain uses TRBV4-3 with TRBJ1-1, with D possibly being TRBD1 (6 bases). Germline loops: CDR1 LGHNA, CDR2 YSLEER. Trimming took 0 bases from V and 4 from J, leaving 9 bases between them. The CDR3 spans 14 residues. In nucleotides, the CDR3 is TGCGCCAGCAGCCAAGAAGGACAGAGCACTGAAGCTTTCTTT. Protein sequence: CASSQEGQSTEAFF.

This chain uses TRBV20-1 with TRBJ2-1; unclear D gene. The V gene lost 7 bases and the J gene lost 3 bases, with 7 bases spanning the gap. The germline V gene encodes CDR1 DFQATT and CDR2 SNEGSKA (reference sequence). This CDR3 spans 11 amino acids. CDR3 bases: TGCAGTGGGGGAAGCTACAATGAGCAGTTCTTC. It specifies CSGGSYNEQFF.

V gene TRBV21-1 combines with J gene TRBJ2-7; the table's D call, TRBD1, has no DNA check behind it. TRBV21-1 is a recognized pseudogene. The CDR3 covers 19 residues. The chain's CDR3 is CASGRPGQKVPVSSYEQYF. DNA of the CDR3: TGTGCCAGCGGACGTCCGGGACAGAAAGTTCCGGTAAGCTCCTACGAGCAGTACTTC.

V usage is TRBV28 and J usage is TRBJ2-7; 9 bases align to TRBD1. This CDR3 contains 15 residues. CDR1 is MDHEN, CDR2 SYDVKM, per germline. The V gene end was trimmed by 4 bases and the J gene end by 4 bases; junction bases not matched to a gene: 8. CDR3 sequence: CASSSIGTGRYEQYF. In DNA form, the CDR3 reads TGTGCCAGCAGTTCCATAGGGACAGGGCGTTACGAGCAGTACTTC.

V and J are TRBV9 and TRBJ2-1, with no clear D. The CDR3 sequence is 15 residues long. Trimming cost V 0 bases and J 9 bases, with 16 bases left between them. Germline CDR1 SGDLS, CDR2 YYNGEE. This CDR3 is CASSVDLQVKGEQFF. CDR3 DNA: TGTGCCAGCAGCGTAGATCTCCAAGTGAAAGGTGAGCAGTTCTTC.

The chain links TRBV5-1 to TRBJ2-3, with 11 bases aligning to TRBD2. The CDR3 length is 15 residues. Trimming took 5 bases from V and 2 from J; bases not matched to a gene: 4. Germline CDR1 is SGHRS and CDR2 is YFSETQ. The CDR3 spells CASSSSGRNTDTQYF. CDR3 coding DNA: TGCGCCAGCAGTTCTAGCGGGAGGAACACAGATACGCAGTATTTT. Full variable domain (rest looked up from reference TRBV5-1 and TRBJ2-3): KAGVTQTPRYLIKTRGQQVTLSCSPISGHRSVSWYQQTPGQGLQFLFEYFSETQRNKGNFPGRFSGRQFSNSRSEMNVSTLELGDSALYLCASSSSGRNTDTQYFGPGTRLTVL.

The rearrangement uses TRBV7-3 and TRBJ2-1; 7 bases are shared with TRBD1. The V gene end was trimmed by 5 bases and the J gene end by 5 bases; junction bases not matched to a gene: 9. The CDR3 runs to 15 residues. Germline V gene lookup returns CDR1 SGHTA and CDR2 FQGTGA. The CDR3 coding sequence is TGTGCCAGCAGCACCCCCGGGACAGCCAACAATGAGCAGTTCTTC. It translates to CASSTPGTANNEQFF. Drawing the rest from reference TRBV7-3 and TRBJ2-1, the complete variable domain is GAGVSQTPSNKVTEKGKYVELRCDPISGHTALYWYRQSLGQGPEFLIYFQGTGAADDSGLPNDRFFAVRPEGSVSTLKIQRTERGDSAVYLCASSTPGTANNEQFFGPGTRLTVL.

This chain connects TRBV5-4 to TRBJ2-1, with D perhaps given as TRBD1 or TRBD2 (6 bases each). The CDR3 sequence is 16 residues long. The V end was cut by 4 bases, the J end by 0 bases, with 14 bases between. Germline CDR1 SGHNT, CDR2 YYREEE (reference sequence). The CDR3 is CASSPKGGSSYNEQFF. DNA for the CDR3: TGTGCCAGCAGCCCCAAGGGGGGAAGCTCCTACAATGAGCAGTTCTTC.

Only one count was recorded for this clone. The DNA for the CDR3 is TGTGCCAGCAGTTTACCAGGGACAGGAAACACCATATATTTT. The encoded protein is CASSLPGTGNTIYF. The rearrangement uses TRBV28 and TRBJ1-3; D is perhaps TRBD1 (6 bases). Germline CDR1 and CDR2: MDHEN and SYDVKM. V lost 2 bases to trimming and J lost 4 bases, with 9 bases between them. This CDR3 region has 14 residues.

This rearrangement joins TRBV7-2 to TRBJ2-1, with D hard to call. Germline CDR1 and CDR2: SGHTA and FQGNSA. The CDR3 has 14 residues. Trimming pared 0 bases from V and 7 bases from J, leaving 10 bases between. CDR3 in DNA: TGTGCCAGCAGCTTAGCGACGGTGGGGAATGAGCAGTTCTTC. This translates into CASSLATVGNEQFF.

The CDR3 sequence: CASSTGEGDTQYF. The CDR3 DNA reads TGTGCCAGCAGCACGGGTGAAGGAGATACGCAGTATTTT. The V and J genes are TRBV11-3 and TRBJ2-3; D is unresolved. CDR3 length: 13 residues. Germline V gene lookup returns CDR1 SGHNT and CDR2 YENEEA. The V gene lost 5 bases and the J gene lost 5 bases, with 11 bases spanning the gap.

The chain has TRBV4-3 and TRBJ2-7; D unclear. Germline V CDR1 and CDR2: LGHNA, YSLEER. The CDR3 extends over 13 amino acids. Deletions cut 4 bases from V and 1 base from J, with 8 bases between. CDR3 in amino acids: CASSREVSYEQYF. The CDR3, as DNA: TGCGCCAGCAGCCGAGAAGTTTCCTACGAGCAGTACTTC.

This rearrangement joins TRBV16 to TRBJ2-1; D may be TRBD2 (6 bases). The CDR3 consists of 15 residues. In germline, CDR1 is KGHSY, CDR2 FQNENV. V dropped 7 bases and J dropped 7 bases, with 20 bases sitting between them. In nucleotides, the CDR3 is TGTGCCAGCACCACCGAACCTGGAGGGGTGAATGAGCAGTTCTTC. This gives the protein CASTTEPGGVNEQFF.

The chain combines TRBV5-6 with TRBJ2-7, with 10 bases that match TRBD2. The CDR3 runs to 16 residues. Per germline, CDR1 SGHDT and CDR2 YYEEEE. J lost 0 bases, V lost 4 bases, and 7 bases had no gene match. Here the CDR3 reads CASSTGLAESSYEQYF. CDR3 DNA: TGTGCCAGCAGCACAGGACTAGCGGAAAGCTCCTACGAGCAGTACTTC.

The DNA for the CDR3 is TGTGCCAGCAGGCTCGGGGAGGGGCAAGAGACCCAGTACTTC. This sequence encodes CASRLGEGQETQYF. V gene TRBV5-6 combines with J gene TRBJ2-5; 7 bases agree with TRBD2. From germline, CDR1 is SGHDT and CDR2 YYEEEE. V lost 5 bases to trimming and J lost 2 bases; unmatched junction nucleotides: 6. This CDR3 comprises 14 residues.

The V gene is TRBV27, the J gene TRBJ1-2; D possibly corresponds to TRBD1 (6 bases). The V end lost 5 bases, the J end lost 6 bases, and 19 bases lay between the germline ends. Germline CDR1 reads MNHEY; CDR2 reads SMNVEV (reference sequence). The CDR3 consists of 15 residues. CDR3 protein: CASSPSWDIFHGYTF. CDR3 nucleotide sequence: TGTGCCAGCAGTCCTAGCTGGGACATCTTCCATGGCTACACCTTC.

In DNA form, the CDR3 reads TGTGCCAGCAGCTTATTTTGGGACAGGGGGTACAATGAGCAGTTCTTC. Its translation is CASSLFWDRGYNEQFF. This chain connects TRBV11-2 to TRBJ2-1; 11 bases map to TRBD1. This CDR3 contains 16 residues. Losses at the gene ends were 2 bases for V and 4 bases for J; bases not matched to a gene: 4. Per germline, CDR1 SGHAT and CDR2 FQNNGV.

V is TRBV6-1 and J is TRBJ1-1; D is uncertain. The CDR3 length is 13 residues. Between the trimmed V and J ends, which lost 7 bases and 1 base, there was a span of 10 bases. Germline V lookup: CDR1 MNHNS, CDR2 SASEGT. CDR3 nucleotide sequence: TGTGCCAGCACACCCAGGAGGAACACTGAAGCTTTCTTT. As protein: CASTPRRNTEAFF.

The chain employs TRBV4-2 and TRBJ2-2; TRBD2 agrees at 12 bases. This CDR3 has 18 amino acids. After removal of 1 base from V and 3 bases from J, the junction contained 6 bases not matched to a gene. Germline-derived CDR1 and CDR2 are LGHNA and YNFKEQ. DNA of the CDR3: TGTGCCAGCAGCCAAGCGGCTAGCGGGAGGGCCCACACCGGGGAGCTGTTTTTT. It encodes CASSQAASGRAHTGELFF.

The chain uses TRBV5-6 and TRBJ1-2; no firm D call. The germline V gene encodes CDR1 SGHDT and CDR2 YYEEEE. Trimming took 0 bases from V and 6 from J, leaving 9 bases between them. The CDR3 covers 13 residues. The CDR3 sequence is CASSLVAQNGYTF. In DNA, the CDR3 is TGTGCCAGCAGCTTGGTGGCACAGAATGGCTACACCTTC.

The rearrangement joins TRBV5-4 to TRBJ2-3; D is possibly TRBD2 (6 bases). The germline CDR1 and CDR2 sequences are SGHNT and YYREEE (reference sequence). Deletions cut 0 bases from V and 4 bases from J, with 12 bases between. This CDR3 is 15 amino acids long. The CDR3 DNA reads as TGTGCCAGCAGCTTGGAGCGGCGGGGTCCAGATACGCAGTATTTT. Its protein is CASSLERRGPDTQYF. The entire variable domain, with the rest obtained from reference TRBV5-4 and TRBJ2-3, is as follows: ETGVTQSPTHLIKTRGQQVTLRCSSQSGHNTVSWYQQALGQGPQFIFQYYREEENGRGNFPPRFSGLQFPNYSSELNVNALELDDSALYLCASSLERRGPDTQYFGPGTRLTVL.

This chain connects TRBV28 to TRBJ2-7; the D gene could be TRBD1 or TRBD2 (6 bases each). V was shortened by 7 bases and J by 6 bases, with 19 bases between the two germline ends. Per germline, CDR1 MDHEN and CDR2 SYDVKM. This CDR3 spans 14 amino acids. Here the CDR3 DNA reads TGTGCCAGCAAAGTGGACAGTGGAGGGATCGAGCAGTACTTC. Its protein product is CASKVDSGGIEQYF.